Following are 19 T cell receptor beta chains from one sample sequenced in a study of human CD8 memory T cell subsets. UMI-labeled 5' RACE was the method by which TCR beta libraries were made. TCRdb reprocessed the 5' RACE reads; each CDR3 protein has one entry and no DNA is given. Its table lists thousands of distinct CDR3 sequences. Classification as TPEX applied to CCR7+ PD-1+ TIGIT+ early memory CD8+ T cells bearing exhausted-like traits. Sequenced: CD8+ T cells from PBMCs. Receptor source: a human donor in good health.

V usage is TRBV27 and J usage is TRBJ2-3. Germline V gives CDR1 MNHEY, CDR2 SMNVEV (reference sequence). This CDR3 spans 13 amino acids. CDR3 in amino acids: CASSLSSTDTQYF.

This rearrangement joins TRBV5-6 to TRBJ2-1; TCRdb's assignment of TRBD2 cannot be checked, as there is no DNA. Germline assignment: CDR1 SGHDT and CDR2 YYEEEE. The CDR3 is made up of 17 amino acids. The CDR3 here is CASSLGLAGASYNEQFF.

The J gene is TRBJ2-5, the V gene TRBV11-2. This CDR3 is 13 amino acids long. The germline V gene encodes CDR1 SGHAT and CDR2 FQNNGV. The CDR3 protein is CASSLWSGETQYF.

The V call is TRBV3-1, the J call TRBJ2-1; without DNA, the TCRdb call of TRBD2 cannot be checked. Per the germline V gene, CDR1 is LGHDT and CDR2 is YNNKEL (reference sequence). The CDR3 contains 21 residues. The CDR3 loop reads CASSQEGIADSGLALYNEQFF.

This CDR3 reads CSARDNSGGEIRYEQYF. The chain joins TRBV20-1 to TRBJ2-7; with no DNA, the TCRdb D assignment of TRBD2 cannot be verified. There are 17 residues in the CDR3. Germline V gene sequence: CDR1 DFQATT, CDR2 SNEGSKA (reference sequence).

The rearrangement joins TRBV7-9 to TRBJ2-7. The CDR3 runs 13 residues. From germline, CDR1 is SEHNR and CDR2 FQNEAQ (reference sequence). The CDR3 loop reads CASSLPESWEQYF.

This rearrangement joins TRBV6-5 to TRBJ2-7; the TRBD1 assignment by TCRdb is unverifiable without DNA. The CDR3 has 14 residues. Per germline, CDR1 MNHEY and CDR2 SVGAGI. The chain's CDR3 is CASSWTGGGYEQYF.

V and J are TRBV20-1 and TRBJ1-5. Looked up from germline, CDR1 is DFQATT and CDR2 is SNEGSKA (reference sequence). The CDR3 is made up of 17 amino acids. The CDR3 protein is CSARDLGSLASNQPQHF.

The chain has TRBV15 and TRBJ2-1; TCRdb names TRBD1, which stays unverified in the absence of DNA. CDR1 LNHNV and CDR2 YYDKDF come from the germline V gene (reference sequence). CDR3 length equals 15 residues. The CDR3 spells CATANRDRAPNEQFF.

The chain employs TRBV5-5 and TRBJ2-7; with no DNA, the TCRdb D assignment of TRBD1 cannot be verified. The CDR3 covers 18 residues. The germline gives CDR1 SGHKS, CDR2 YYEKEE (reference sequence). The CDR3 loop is CASSSSPGYRGRVYEQYF.

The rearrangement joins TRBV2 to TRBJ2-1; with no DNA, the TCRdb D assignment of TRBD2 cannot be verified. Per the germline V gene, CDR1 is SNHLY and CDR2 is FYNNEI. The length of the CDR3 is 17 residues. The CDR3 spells CASSVGLARSSYNEQFF.

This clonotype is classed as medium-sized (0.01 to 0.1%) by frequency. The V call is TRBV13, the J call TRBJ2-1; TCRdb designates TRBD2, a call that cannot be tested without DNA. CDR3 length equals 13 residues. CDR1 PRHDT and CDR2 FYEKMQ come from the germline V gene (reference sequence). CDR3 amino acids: CASSSLLYNEQFF.

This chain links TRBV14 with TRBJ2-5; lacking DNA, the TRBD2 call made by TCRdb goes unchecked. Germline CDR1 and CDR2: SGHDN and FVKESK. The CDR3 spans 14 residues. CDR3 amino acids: CASSPPGPPETQYF.

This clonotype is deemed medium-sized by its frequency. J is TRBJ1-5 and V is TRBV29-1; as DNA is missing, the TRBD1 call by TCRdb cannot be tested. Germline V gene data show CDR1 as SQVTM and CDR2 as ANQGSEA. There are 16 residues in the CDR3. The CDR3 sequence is CSALRTLYRAPQPQHF.

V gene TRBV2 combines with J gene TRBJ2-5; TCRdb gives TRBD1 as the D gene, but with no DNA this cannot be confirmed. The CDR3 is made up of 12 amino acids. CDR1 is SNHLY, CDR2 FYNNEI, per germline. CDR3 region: CASRQGQETQYF.

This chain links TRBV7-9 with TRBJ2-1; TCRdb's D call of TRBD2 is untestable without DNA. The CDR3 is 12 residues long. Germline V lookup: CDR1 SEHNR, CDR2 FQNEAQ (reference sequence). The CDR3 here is CASSLRSGEQFF.

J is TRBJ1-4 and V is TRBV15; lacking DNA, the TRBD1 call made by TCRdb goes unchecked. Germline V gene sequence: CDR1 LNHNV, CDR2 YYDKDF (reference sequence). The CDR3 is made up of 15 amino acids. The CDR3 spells CATSSRTATNEKLFF.

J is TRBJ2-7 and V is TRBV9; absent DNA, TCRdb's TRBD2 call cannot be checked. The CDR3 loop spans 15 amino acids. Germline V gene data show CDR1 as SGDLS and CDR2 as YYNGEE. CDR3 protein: CASSDSGSEFDEQYF.

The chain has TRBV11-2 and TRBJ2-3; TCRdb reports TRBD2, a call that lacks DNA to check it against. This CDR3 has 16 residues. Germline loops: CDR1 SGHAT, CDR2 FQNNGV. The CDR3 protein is CASHTSSGDGTDTQYF.